The present T cell receptor beta chain was sequenced within a study of technical replicates of blood from a few donors. TCRdb's copy holds only in-frame clones and misses some; the assay was immunoSEQ multiplex PCR. The repertoire holds 75,000 to 100,000 clones, with roughly 96% as singletons. This CDR3 region has 14 residues. Trimming pared 5 bases from V and 6 bases from J, leaving 16 bases between. Germline CDR1 MDHEN, CDR2 SYDVKM. The receptor's source is a human donor in good health. The sample comprised T cells isolated from PBMCs. V and J are TRBV28 and TRBJ2-5; perhaps TRBD1 as D (6 bases). CDR3 DNA: TGTGCCAGCAGTCCCGGGGCAGGGGCAAAGACCCAGTACTTC. It specifies CASSPGAGAKTQYF.